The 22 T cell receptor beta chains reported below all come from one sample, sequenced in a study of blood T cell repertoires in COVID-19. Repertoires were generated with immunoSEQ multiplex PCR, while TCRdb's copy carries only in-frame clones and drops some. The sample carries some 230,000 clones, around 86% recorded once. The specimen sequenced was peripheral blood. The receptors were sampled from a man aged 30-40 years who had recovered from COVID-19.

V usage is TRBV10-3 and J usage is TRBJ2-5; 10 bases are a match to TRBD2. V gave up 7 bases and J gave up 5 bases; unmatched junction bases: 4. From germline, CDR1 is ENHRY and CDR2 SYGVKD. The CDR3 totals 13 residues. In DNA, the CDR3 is TGTGCCATCAAAAGCGGGGGGGGCGAGACCCAGTACTTC. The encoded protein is CAIKSGGGETQYF.

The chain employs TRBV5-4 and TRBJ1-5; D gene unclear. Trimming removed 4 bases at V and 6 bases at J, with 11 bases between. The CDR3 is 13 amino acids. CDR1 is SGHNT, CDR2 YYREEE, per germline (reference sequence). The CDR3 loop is CASSRDLSQPQHF. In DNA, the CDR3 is TGTGCCAGCAGCCGAGATCTGAGTCAGCCCCAGCATTTT. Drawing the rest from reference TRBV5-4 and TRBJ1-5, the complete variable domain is ETGVTQSPTHLIKTRGQQVTLRCSSQSGHNTVSWYQQALGQGPQFIFQYYREEENGRGNFPPRFSGLQFPNYSSELNVNALELDDSALYLCASSRDLSQPQHFGDGTRLSIL.

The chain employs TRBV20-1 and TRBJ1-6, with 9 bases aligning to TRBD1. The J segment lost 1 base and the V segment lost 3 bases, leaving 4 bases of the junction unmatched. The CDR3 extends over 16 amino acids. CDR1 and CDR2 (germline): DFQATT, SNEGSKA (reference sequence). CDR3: CSASIQGASYNSPLHF. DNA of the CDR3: TGCAGTGCTAGTATACAGGGGGCATCCTATAATTCACCCCTCCACTTT.

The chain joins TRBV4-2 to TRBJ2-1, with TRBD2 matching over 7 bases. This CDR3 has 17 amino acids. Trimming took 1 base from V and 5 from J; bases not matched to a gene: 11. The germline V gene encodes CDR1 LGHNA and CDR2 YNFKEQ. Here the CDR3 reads CASSQGFGLGIHNEQFF. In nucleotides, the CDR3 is TGTGCCAGCAGCCAAGGGTTCGGACTAGGGATCCACAATGAGCAGTTCTTC.

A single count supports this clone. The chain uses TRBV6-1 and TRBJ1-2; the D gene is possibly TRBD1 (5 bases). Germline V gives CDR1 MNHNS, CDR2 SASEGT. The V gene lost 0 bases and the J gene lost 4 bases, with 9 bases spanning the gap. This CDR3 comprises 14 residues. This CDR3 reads CASSEAPGPYGYTF. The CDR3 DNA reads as TGTGCCAGCAGTGAAGCGCCAGGGCCCTATGGCTACACCTTC.

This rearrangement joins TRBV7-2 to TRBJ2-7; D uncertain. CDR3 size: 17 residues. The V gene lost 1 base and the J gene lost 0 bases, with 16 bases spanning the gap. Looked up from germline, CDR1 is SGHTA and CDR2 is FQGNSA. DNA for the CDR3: TGTGCCAGCAGCTTAGTGCGTGGCGGCAGTAGCTCCTACGAGCAGTACTTC. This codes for CASSLVRGGSSSYEQYF.

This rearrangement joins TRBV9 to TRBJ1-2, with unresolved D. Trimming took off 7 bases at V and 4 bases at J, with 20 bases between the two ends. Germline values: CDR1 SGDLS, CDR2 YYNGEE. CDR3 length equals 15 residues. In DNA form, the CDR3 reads TGTGCCAGCCTGGGTTACGGCAGCGAGGGCTATGGCTACACCTTC. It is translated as CASLGYGSEGYGYTF.

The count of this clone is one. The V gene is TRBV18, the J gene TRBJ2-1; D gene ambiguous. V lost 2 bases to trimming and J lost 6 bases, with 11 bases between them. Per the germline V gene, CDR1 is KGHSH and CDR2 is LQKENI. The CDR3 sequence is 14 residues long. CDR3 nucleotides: TGTGCCAGCTCACCAAAGTCTGAACTCAATGAGCAGTTCTTC. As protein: CASSPKSELNEQFF.

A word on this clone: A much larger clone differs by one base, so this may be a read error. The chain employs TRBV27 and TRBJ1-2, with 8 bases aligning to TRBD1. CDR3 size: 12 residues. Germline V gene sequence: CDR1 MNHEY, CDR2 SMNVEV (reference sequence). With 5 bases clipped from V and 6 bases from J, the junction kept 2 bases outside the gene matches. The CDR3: CASSDRGHGYTF. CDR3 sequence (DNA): TGTGCCAGCAGTGACAGGGGCCATGGCTACACCTTC.

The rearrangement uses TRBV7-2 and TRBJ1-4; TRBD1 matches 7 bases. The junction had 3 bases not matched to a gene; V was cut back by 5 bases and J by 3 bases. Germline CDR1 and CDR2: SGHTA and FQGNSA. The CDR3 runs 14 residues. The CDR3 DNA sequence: TGTGCCAGCAGCCCAGGGGGGTCTAATGAAAAACTGTTTTTT. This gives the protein CASSPGGSNEKLFF.

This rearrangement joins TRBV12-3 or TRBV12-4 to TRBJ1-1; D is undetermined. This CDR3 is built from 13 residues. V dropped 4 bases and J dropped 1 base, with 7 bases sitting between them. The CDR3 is CASSSLKNTEAFF. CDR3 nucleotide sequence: TGTGCCAGCAGTTCCCTAAAGAACACTGAAGCTTTCTTT.

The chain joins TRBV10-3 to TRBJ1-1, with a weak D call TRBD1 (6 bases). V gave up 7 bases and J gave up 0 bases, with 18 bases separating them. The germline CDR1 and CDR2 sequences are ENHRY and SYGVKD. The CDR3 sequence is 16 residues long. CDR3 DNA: TGTGCCATCACCGACGCCGGGCGGGGGCTGAACACTGAAGCTTTCTTT. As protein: CAITDAGRGLNTEAFF.

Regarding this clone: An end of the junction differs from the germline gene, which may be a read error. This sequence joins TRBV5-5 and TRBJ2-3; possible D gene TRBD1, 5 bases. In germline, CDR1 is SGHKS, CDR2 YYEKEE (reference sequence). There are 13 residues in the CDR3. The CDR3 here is CASSLDYSGQVDF. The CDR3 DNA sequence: TGTGCCAGCAGCTTGGATTATAGTGGACAAGTGGATTTT.

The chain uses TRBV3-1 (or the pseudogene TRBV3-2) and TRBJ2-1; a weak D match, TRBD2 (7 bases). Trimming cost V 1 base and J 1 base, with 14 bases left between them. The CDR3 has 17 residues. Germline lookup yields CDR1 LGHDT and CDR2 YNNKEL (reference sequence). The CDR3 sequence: CASSQAGGPLSYNEQFF. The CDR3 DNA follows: TGTGCCAGCAGCCAAGCGGGGGGCCCCCTTTCCTACAATGAGCAGTTCTTC.

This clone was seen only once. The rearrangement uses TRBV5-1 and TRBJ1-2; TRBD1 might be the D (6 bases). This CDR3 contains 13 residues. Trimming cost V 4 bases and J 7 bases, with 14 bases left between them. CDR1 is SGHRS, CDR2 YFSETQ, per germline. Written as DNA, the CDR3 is TGCGCCAGCAGCCCGATTAACAGGGTTGGCTACACCTTC. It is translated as CASSPINRVGYTF. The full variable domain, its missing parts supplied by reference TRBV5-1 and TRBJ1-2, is KAGVTQTPRYLIKTRGQQVTLSCSPISGHRSVSWYQQTPGQGLQFLFEYFSETQRNKGNFPGRFSGRQFSNSRSEMNVSTLELGDSALYLCASSPINRVGYTFGSGTRLTVV.

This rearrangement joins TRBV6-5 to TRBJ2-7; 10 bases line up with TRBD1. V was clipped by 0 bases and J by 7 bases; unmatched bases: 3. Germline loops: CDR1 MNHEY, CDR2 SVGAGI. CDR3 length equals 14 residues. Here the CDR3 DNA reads TGTGCCAGCAGTTACTCGACAGGGGGCAAAGAGCAGTACTTC. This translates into CASSYSTGGKEQYF.

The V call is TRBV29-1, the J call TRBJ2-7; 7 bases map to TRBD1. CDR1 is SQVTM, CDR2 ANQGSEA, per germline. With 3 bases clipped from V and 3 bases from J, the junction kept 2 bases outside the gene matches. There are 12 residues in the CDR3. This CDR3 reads CSVDQGDYEQYF. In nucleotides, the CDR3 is TGCAGCGTTGATCAGGGGGACTACGAGCAGTACTTC.

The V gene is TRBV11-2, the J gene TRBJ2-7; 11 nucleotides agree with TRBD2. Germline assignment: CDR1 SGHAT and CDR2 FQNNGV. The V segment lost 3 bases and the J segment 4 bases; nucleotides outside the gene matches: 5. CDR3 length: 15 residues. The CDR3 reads CASSFSSGGFYEQYF. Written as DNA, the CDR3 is TGTGCCAGCAGCTTTTCTAGCGGGGGGTTTTACGAGCAGTACTTC. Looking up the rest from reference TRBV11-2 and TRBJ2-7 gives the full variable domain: EAGVAQSPRYKIIEKRQSVAFWCNPISGHATLYWYQQILGQGPKLLIQFQNNGVVDDSQLPKDRFSAERLKGVDSTLKIQPAKLEDSAVYLCASSFSSGGFYEQYFGPGTRLTVT.

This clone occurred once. CDR3: CASSVVGVTGTEAFF. The CDR3 DNA follows: TGTGCCAGCAGCGTAGTGGGAGTGACCGGGACTGAAGCTTTCTTT. The rearrangement uses TRBV9 and TRBJ1-1; D unresolved. Per germline, CDR1 SGDLS and CDR2 YYNGEE. Deletions cut 0 bases from V and 5 bases from J, with 14 bases between. CDR3 length: 15 amino acids.

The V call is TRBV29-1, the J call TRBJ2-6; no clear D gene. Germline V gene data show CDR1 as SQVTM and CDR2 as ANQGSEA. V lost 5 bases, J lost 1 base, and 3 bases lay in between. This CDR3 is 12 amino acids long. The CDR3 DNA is TGCAGCGTTCATTCTGGGGCCAACGTCCTGACTTTC. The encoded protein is CSVHSGANVLTF. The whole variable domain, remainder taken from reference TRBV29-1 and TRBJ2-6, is SAVISQKPSRDICQRGTSLTIQCQVDSQVTMMFWYRQQPGQSLTLIATANQGSEATYESGFVIDKFPISRPNLTFSTLTVSNMSPEDSSIYLCSVHSGANVLTFGAGSRLTVL.

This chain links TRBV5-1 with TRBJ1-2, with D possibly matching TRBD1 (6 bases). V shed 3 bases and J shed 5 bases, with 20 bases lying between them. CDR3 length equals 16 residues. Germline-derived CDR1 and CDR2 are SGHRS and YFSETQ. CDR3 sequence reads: CASSSTFRQAAYGYTF. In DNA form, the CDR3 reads TGCGCCAGCAGCTCCACCTTTCGACAGGCCGCATATGGCTACACCTTC.

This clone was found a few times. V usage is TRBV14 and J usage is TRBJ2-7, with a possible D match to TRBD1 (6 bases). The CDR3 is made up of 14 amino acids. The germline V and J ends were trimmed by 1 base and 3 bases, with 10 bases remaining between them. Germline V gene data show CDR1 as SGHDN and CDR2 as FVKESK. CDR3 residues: CASSQVDSYYEQYF. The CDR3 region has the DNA TGTGCCAGCAGCCAAGTGGACAGCTACTACGAGCAGTACTTC. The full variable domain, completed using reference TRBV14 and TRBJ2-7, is EAGVTQFPSHSVIEKGQTVTLRCDPISGHDNLYWYRRVMGKEIKFLLHFVKESKQDESGMPNNRFLAERTGGTYSTLKVQPAELEDSGVYFCASSQVDSYYEQYFGPGTRLTVT.